This T cell receptor (beta chain) was captured in a study of blood T cell repertoires in COVID-19. Overall study context: Collection of acute and convalescent COVID-19 samples took place in the United States, Italy and Spain.

The protocol was immunoSEQ multiplex PCR, while the TCRdb copy is restricted to in-frame clones and leaves out a portion. The top ten clones hold just under 6.5% of a sample with about 300,000 clones, 85% to 90% of them seen once. The Seattle site enrolled patients during active infection and followed them longitudinally. The germline V gene encodes CDR1 SGHVS and CDR2 FQNEAQ. This CDR3 spans 16 amino acids. V was trimmed by 1 base and J by 9 bases, leaving 16 bases between them. The specimen was peripheral blood. This TCR was sampled from a woman aged 45 to 65 with COVID-19, enrolled during active disease. V is TRBV7-8 and J is TRBJ1-6; D unresolved. DNA of the CDR3: TGTGCCAGCAGCTTAGGTTTCGACAAGGCGGGTTCACCCCTCCACTTT. Protein product: CASSLGFDKAGSPLHF. Together with reference TRBV7-8 and TRBJ1-6, the CDR3 gives the full variable domain: GAGVSQSPRYKVAKRGQDVALRCDPISGHVSLFWYQQALGQGPEFLTYFQNEAQLDKSGLPSDRFFAERPEGSVSTLKIQRTQQEDSAVYLCASSLGFDKAGSPLHFGNGTRLTVT.